This entry features one TCR beta chain sequence. Its antigen is unidentified. Separate from the roughly 700-subject first cohort was the 120-subject validation cohort, to which the donors belonged. Measured with immunoSEQ multiplex PCR; TCRdb has only the in-frame clones, and not every one. The sample consists of roughly 73,000 clones, approximately 95% of them appearing once. The sample comes from a study of cytomegalovirus exposure and HLA in healthy donors. Study-level findings and limits: In vitro work confirmed that three CMV-associated chains recognize CMV antigens.

The source material was PBMCs. The sequence was obtained from a man aged 18-30 years in good health and CMV-seropositive.

The CDR3 protein is CASSVGGTGGNEQFF. As DNA, the CDR3 is TGTGCCAGCAGCGTAGGAGGGACAGGGGGAAATGAGCAGTTCTTC. V and J are TRBV9 and TRBJ2-1; 11 nucleotides agree with TRBD1. With V trimmed by 0 bases and J by 7 bases, 3 bases remained unmatched. CDR3 length: 15 amino acids. Germline V gene data show CDR1 as SGDLS and CDR2 as YYNGEE. Supplemented by reference TRBV9 and TRBJ2-1, the full variable domain reads DSGVTQTPKHLITATGQRVTLRCSPRSGDLSVYWYQQSLDQGLQFLIQYYNGEERAKGNILERFSAQQFPDLHSELNLSSLELGDSALYFCASSVGGTGGNEQFFGPGTRLTVL.